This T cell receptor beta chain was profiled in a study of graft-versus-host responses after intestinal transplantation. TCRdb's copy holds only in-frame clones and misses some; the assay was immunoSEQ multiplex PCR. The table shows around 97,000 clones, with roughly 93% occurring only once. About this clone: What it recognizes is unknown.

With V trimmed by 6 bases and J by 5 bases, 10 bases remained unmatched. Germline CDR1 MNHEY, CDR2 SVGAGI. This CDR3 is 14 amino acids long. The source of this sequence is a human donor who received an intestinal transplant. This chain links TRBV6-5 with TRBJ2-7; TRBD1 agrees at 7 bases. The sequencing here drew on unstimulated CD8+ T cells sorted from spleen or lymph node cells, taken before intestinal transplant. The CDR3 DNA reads TGTGCCAGCAGGACGGACAGGACGGTTAACGAGCAGTACTTC. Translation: CASRTDRTVNEQYF.